The 8 T cell receptor beta chains below were found in one sample sequenced in a study of vaccination and CD4 T cells after COVID-19. Treatment specified: roughly 10-day PBMC culture with coronavirus spike peptide pools or control peptides (ViraFEST assay). Their antigens are not known. The Oncomine TCR Beta short-read assay generated sequence data from the DNA of cultured CD4+ T cells. TCRdb processed the PCR reads anew with MiXCR; each CDR3 protein has one entry. The table has about 16,000 distinct CDR3 sequences, around 30% seen once; the top ten hold 13% to 15%. Source material: cultured CD4+ T cells from blood. The receptors were gathered from a human donor with COVID-19.

The gene calls are TRBV6-2 or TRBV6-3 and TRBJ1-2; D perhaps matches TRBD1 (6 bases). Germline CDR1 MNHEY, CDR2 SVGEGT. The V and J ends lost 6 bases and 4 bases respectively, with 9 bases between them. This CDR3 region has 12 residues. The CDR3, as DNA: TGTGCCAGCAGCAGGGACACCTATGGCTACACCTTC. It encodes CASSRDTYGYTF.

This clonotype has more than one count but fewer than ten. A junction end diverges from the germline sequence, so it may reflect a read error. The chain couples TRBV7-7 to TRBJ2-3; 10 bases line up with TRBD2. Per germline, CDR1 SSHAT and CDR2 FNYEAQ (reference sequence). The CDR3 is 17 residues long. CDR3 nucleotides: TGTGCTAGCAGCTTCTGTGGACTAGCGGTTGGAACAGATACGCAGTATTTT. Encoded protein: CASSFCGLAVGTDTQYF.

The J gene is TRBJ2-3, the V gene TRBV12-3 or TRBV12-4; 7 bases agree with TRBD2. The V gene end was trimmed by 5 bases and the J gene end by 8 bases; junction bases not matched to a gene: 10. This CDR3 is built from 14 residues. The CDR3 DNA sequence: TGTGCCAGCAGTGAAGGACTAGGCACGGGTACGCAGTATTTT. It codes for CASSEGLGTGTQYF.

This clonotype was counted between two and nine times. The chain recombines TRBV19 with TRBJ2-2; 7 bases align to TRBD1. The CDR3 sequence is 14 residues long. CDR1 and CDR2 from the germline V gene are LNHDA and SQIVND (reference sequence). Germline trimming cut 5 bases from V and 6 bases from J; bases unmatched to any gene: 6. The CDR3 DNA is TGTGCCAGTAGTTTTGGGCAGGGGGCCGGGGAGCTGTTTTTT. Protein: CASSFGQGAGELFF.

This clonotype turned up a few times. The rearrangement uses TRBV18 and TRBJ1-1, with D maybe TRBD1 (6 bases). Trimming took off 3 bases at V and 6 bases at J, with 17 bases between the two ends. This CDR3 comprises 15 residues. Germline V gene sequence: CDR1 KGHSH, CDR2 LQKENI. For the CDR3, the DNA is TGTGCCAGCTCACCGGGACTCACATCAGGGGCTGAAGCTTTCTTT. Amino acids: CASSPGLTSGAEAFF.

The V call is TRBV6-2 or TRBV6-3, the J call TRBJ1-2, with D perhaps TRBD1 (6 bases). Per the germline V gene, CDR1 is MNHEY and CDR2 is SVGEGT. This CDR3 is 14 amino acids long. The V gene lost 11 bases and the J gene lost 8 bases, with 24 bases spanning the gap. The CDR3 DNA reads as TGTGCCGCCCTCTTCACCGGACAGAAGAACGGCTACACCTTC. Translation gives CAALFTGQKNGYTF.

This rearrangement joins TRBV30 to TRBJ1-5; no clear D. This CDR3 has 13 amino acids. V lost 5 bases and J 6 bases, leaving 14 bases between the germline ends. In germline, CDR1 is GTSNPN, CDR2 SVGIG (reference sequence). The CDR3 sequence is CAWGVGVGQPQHF. For the CDR3, the DNA is TGTGCCTGGGGAGTCGGGGTCGGTCAGCCCCAGCATTTT.

This clonotype was seen a handful of times. The gene calls are TRBV11-2 and TRBJ1-6; D is possibly TRBD1 (6 bases). The CDR3 runs 14 residues. V shed 1 base and J shed 9 bases, with 10 bases lying between them. CDR1 and CDR2 (germline): SGHAT, FQNNGV. In nucleotides, the CDR3 is TGTGCCAGCAGCTTAGGGGGGCCAGGTTCACCCCTCCACTTT. The encoded protein is CASSLGGPGSPLHF.